The source of this T cell receptor beta chain is a study of STAT3 mutations in large granular lymphocyte leukemia. Background on the study: Over half of T-LGLL patients had one or more immunosuppressive regimens. Study-level points and caveats: Clonal expansion was inferred from other time points because no sample existed at each clone's first appearance. Every T-cell large granular lymphocyte leukemia patient had at least one immunodominant TCR beta clonotype. Treatment regimens differed across patients between samplings.

The ends lost 4 bases at V and 0 bases at J; junction bases unmatched: 5. Germline lookup yields CDR1 SGHRS and CDR2 YFSETQ. The CDR3 sequence is 18 residues long. In its sample, this clone was seen once. Its antigen is undetermined. Average productive template count per sample was about 40,773. Method: immunoSEQ multiplex PCR; TCRdb's copy keeps in-frame clones and lacks some. The sample carries under 10,000 clones, over 75% recorded once. V gene TRBV5-1 combines with J gene TRBJ2-2; 14 nucleotides line up with TRBD2. The TCR sequence derives from an elderly man with T-cell large granular lymphocyte leukemia. Some clones in this sample may be carry-over from other donors' samples. The specimen sequenced was peripheral blood mononuclear cells. CDR3 loop: CASSAGLAGAANTGELFF. In DNA, the CDR3 is TGCGCCAGCAGCGCGGGACTAGCGGGGGCCGCGAACACCGGGGAGCTGTTTTTT.